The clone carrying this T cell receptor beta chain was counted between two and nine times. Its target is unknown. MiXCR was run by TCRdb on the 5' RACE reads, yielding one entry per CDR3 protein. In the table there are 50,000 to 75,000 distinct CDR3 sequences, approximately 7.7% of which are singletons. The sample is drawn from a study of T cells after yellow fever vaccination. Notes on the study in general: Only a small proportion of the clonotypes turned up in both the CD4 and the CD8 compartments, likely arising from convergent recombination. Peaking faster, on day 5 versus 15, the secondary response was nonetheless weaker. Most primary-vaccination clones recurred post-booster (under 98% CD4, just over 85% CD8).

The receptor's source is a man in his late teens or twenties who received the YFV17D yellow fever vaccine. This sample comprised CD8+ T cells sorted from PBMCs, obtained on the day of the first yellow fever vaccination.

CDR3 DNA: TGTGCCAGCAGTTACCTCCCGACCAGAAATGACTACGAGCAGTACTTC. Translating it yields CASSYLPTRNDYEQYF. The chain is built from TRBV6-2 or TRBV6-3 and TRBJ2-7; D unclear. Trimming shortened V by 2 bases and J by 3 bases, and 17 bases separated the two germline ends. The length of the CDR3 is 16 residues. Germline V gene lookup returns CDR1 MNHEY and CDR2 SVGEGT.